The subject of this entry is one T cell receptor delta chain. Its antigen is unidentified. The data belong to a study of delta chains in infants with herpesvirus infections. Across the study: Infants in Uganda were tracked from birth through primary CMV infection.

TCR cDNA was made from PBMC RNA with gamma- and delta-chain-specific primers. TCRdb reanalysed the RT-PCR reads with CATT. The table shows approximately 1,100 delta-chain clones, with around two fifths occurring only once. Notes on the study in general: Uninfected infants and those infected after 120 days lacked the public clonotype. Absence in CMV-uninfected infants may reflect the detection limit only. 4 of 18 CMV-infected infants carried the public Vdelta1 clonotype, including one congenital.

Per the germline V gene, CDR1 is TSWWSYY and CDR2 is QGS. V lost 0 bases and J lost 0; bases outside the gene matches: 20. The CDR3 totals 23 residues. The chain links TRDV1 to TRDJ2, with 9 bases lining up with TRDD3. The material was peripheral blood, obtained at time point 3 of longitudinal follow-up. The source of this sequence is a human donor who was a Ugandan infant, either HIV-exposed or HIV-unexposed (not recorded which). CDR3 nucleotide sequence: TGTGCTCTTGGGGAACTAGATCTCCTACGTCCGGGGGATACTTCCCCTTTGACAGCACAACTCTTCTTT. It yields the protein CALGELDLLRPGDTSPLTAQLFF.